This T cell receptor beta chain emerged from a study of T cell repertoires in cytomegalovirus infection. The CDR3 has 14 residues. Trimming removed 5 bases from V and 4 bases from J, with 14 bases in between. Whole-study results and caveats: What dominated the ex vivo response were HLA-C-restricted CMV-specific TCR beta clonotypes.

Concerning this clonotype: Antigen: not known.

TCRdb re-called the reads through MiXCR, storing one row per CDR3 protein. The sample has about 180,000 distinct CDR3 sequences; approximately 15% are singletons. The sequenced material came from PBMCs. V and J are TRBV12-3 or TRBV12-4 and TRBJ1-2; no firm D call. This sequence originates from a human donor in good health (CMV status not recorded). Some clones in this sample may be carry-over from other donors' samples. This CDR3 is CASSGRNYSYGYTF. The CDR3 region has the DNA TGTGCCAGCAGTGGACGGAACTATTCCTATGGCTACACCTTC.